This T cell receptor (beta chain) came from a study of CDR3 diversity in severe acne. TCRdb analysed the PCR reads with MiXCR anew, one entry per CDR3 protein. There are roughly 79,000 distinct CDR3 sequences in the sample; approximately 49% occur only once, and roughly 12% lies in the top ten. Germline values: CDR1 MNHNY, CDR2 SVGAGI (reference sequence). J lost 2 bases, V lost 5 bases, and 3 bases had no gene match. The length of the CDR3 is 14 residues. This sequence originates from a male donor with severe acne vulgaris. The chain joins TRBV6-6 to TRBJ2-1; TRBD1 agrees at 7 bases. Sequencing used blood. The CDR3: CASSVDRAYNEQFF. The CDR3 DNA is TGTGCCAGCAGTGTTGACAGGGCCTACAATGAGCAGTTCTTC.